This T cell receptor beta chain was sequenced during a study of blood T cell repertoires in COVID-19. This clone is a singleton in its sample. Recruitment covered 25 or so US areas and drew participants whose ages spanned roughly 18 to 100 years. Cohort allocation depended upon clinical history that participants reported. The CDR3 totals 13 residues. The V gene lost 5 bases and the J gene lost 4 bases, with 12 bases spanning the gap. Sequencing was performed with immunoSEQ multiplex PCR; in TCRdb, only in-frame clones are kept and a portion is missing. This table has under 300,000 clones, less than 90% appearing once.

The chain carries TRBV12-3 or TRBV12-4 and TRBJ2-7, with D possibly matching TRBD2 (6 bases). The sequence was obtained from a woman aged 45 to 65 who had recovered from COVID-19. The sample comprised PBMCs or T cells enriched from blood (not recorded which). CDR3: CASSKAEGYEQYF. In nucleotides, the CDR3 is TGTGCCAGCAGTAAAGCGGAGGGGTACGAGCAGTACTTC.